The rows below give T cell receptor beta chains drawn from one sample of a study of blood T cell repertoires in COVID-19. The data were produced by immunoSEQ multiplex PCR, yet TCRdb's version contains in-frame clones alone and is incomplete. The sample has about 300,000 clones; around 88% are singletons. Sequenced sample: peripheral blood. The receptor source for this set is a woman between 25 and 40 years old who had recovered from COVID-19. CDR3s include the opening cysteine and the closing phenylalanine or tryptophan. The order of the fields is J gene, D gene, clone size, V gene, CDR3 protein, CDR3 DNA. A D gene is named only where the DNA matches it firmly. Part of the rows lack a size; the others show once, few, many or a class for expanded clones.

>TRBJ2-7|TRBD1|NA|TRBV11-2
CASSKWGQRSYEQYF
TGTGCCAGCAGCAAGTGGGGACAGAGGTCTTACGAGCAGTACTTC
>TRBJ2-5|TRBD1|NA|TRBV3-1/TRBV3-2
CASSLGQGQETQYF
TGTGCCAGCAGCCTGGGACAGGGACAAGAGACCCAGTACTTC
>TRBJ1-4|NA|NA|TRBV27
CASSPGVVVEKLFF
TGTGCCAGCAGCCCGGGGGTGGTCGTTGAAAAACTGTTTTTT
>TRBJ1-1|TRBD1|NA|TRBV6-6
CASRTQGASTEAFF
TGTGCCAGCAGGACCCAGGGGGCGAGCACTGAAGCTTTCTTT
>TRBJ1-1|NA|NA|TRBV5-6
CASSLTEGILYTEAFF
TGTGCCAGCAGCTTGACGGAGGGGATACTGTACACTGAAGCTTTCTTT
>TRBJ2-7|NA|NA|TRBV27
CASSLSGFQYEQYF
TGTGCCAGCAGTTTAAGCGGTTTCCAGTACGAGCAGTACTTC
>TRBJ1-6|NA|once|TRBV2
CASIQAPDSPLHF
TGTGCCAGCATTCAGGCTCCGGATTCACCCCTCCACTTT
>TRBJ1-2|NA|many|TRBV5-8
CASSLPGFYGYTF
TGTGCCAGCAGCCTACCCGGGTTCTATGGCTACACCTTC
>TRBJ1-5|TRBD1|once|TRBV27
CASSPFLTGDQPQHF
TGTGCCAGCAGTCCCTTCTTAACAGGGGATCAGCCCCAGCATTTT
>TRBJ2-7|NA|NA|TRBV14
CASSQVHSYEQYF
TGTGCCAGCAGCCAAGTTCACTCCTACGAGCAGTACTTC
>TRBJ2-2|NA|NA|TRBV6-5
CASSYVAAPGTGELFF
TGTGCCAGCAGTTATGTGGCCGCCCCAGGCACCGGGGAGCTGTTTTTT
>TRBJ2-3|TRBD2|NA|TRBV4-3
CASSQGGAGAMASTDTQYF
TGCGCCAGCAGCCAAGGGGGAGCGGGGGCCATGGCTAGCACAGATACGCAGTATTTT
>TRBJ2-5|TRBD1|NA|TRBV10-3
CAINSGQGLETQYF
TGTGCCATCAACTCTGGACAGGGGCTGGAGACCCAGTACTTC
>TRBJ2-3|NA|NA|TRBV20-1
CSASGVPGGRTDTQYF
TGCAGTGCTAGTGGGGTCCCGGGGGGCCGCACAGATACGCAGTATTTT
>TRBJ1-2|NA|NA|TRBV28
CASRGPGNYGYTF
TGTGCCAGCAGGGGGCCAGGGAACTATGGCTACACCTTC
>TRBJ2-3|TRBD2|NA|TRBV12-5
CASGFGLAGGPSTDTQYF
TGTGCTAGTGGTTTTGGACTAGCGGGGGGACCTAGCACAGATACGCAGTATTTT
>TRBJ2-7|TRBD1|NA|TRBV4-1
CASSEPGQGIYEQYF
TGCGCCAGCAGCGAACCGGGACAGGGGATCTACGAGCAGTACTTC
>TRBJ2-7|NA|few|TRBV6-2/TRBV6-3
CASSYTTDSYEQYF
TGTGCCAGCAGTTACACCACGGACAGCTACGAGCAGTACTTC
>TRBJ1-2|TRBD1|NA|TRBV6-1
CASSEGPRDRGRGYTF
TGTGCCAGCAGTGAAGGACCCCGGGACAGGGGCCGGGGCTACACCTTC
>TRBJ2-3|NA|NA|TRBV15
CATSRDHGGSTDTQYF
TGTGCCACCAGCAGAGATCATGGCGGGAGCACAGATACGCAGTATTTT
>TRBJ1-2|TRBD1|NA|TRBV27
CASSTQGGLGGYTF
TGTGCCAGCAGCACACAGGGGGGCTTGGGTGGCTACACCTTC
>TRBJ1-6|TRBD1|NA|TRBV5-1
CASSLRTGDNSPLHF
TGCGCCAGCAGCTTGCGAACAGGGGATAATTCACCCCTCCACTTT
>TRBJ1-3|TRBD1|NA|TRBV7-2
CASSLVLGQGYSTIYF
TGTGCCAGCAGCTTAGTTCTCGGACAGGGGTATAGCACCATATATTTT
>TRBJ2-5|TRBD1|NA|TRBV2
CASSDRDRGLETQYF
TGTGCCAGCAGTGACCGAGACAGGGGTTTGGAGACCCAGTACTTC
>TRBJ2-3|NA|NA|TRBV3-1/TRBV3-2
CASSQPVGEDTQYF
TGTGCCAGCAGCCAACCCGTTGGAGAAGATACGCAGTATTTT
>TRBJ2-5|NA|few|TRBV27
CASSSGRAIWETQYF
TGTGCCAGCTCTTCGGGCAGGGCAATATGGGAGACCCAGTACTTC
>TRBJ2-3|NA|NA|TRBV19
CASSIRGGATLPSTDTQYF
TGTGCCAGTAGTATTCGTGGGGGGGCGACATTGCCCAGCACAGATACGCAGTATTTT
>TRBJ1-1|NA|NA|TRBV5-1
CASSISEGLNTEAFF
TGCGCCAGCAGCATCTCGGAGGGTTTGAACACTGAAGCTTTCTTT
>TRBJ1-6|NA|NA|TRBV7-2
CASSLDTPSPLHF
TGTGCCAGCAGCTTAGATACACCTTCACCCCTCCACTTT
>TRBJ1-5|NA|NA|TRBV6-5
CASRPLTGSNQPQHF
TGTGCCAGCAGACCCCTAACGGGTAGCAATCAGCCCCAGCATTTT
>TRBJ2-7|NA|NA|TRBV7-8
CASSLVQGPSYEQYF
TGTGCCAGCAGCTTAGTCCAGGGCCCTTCCTACGAGCAGTACTTC
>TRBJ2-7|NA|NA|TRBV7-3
CASSLGGGDSYEQYF
TGTGCCAGCAGCTTAGGGGGCGGAGACTCCTACGAGCAGTACTTC
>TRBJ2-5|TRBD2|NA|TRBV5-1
CASSPSPLAGVVDQYF
TGCGCCAGCAGTCCTTCTCCGCTAGCGGGGGTTGTGGACCAGTACTTC
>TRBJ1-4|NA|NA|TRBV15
CATSRDPFLEANEKLFF
TGTGCCACCAGCAGAGATCCTTTCCTGGAGGCTAATGAAAAACTGTTTTTT
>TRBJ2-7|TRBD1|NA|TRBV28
CASSPTGFTEQYF
TGTGCCAGCAGTCCGACAGGGTTTACCGAGCAGTACTTC
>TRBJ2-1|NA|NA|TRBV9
CASSEDTDYNEQFF
TGTGCCAGCAGCGAGGACACCGACTACAATGAGCAGTTCTTC
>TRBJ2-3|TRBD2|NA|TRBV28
CASSWGTSGADTQYF
TGTGCCAGCAGCTGGGGGACTAGCGGGGCAGATACGCAGTATTTT
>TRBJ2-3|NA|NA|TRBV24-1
CATSARSRLRGTDTQYF
TGTGCCACCAGTGCCCGCTCCCGATTACGAGGCACAGATACGCAGTATTTT
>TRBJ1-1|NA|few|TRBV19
CASISGSTNTEAFF
TGTGCCAGTATATCAGGATCCACGAACACTGAAGCTTTCTTT
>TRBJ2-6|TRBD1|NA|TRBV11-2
CASSLLPRTGLPGANVLTF
TGTGCCAGCAGCTTACTGCCCCGGACAGGATTGCCTGGGGCCAACGTCCTGACTTTC
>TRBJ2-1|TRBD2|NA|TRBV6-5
CASSQSGGPYNEQFF
TGTGCCAGCAGCCAGAGCGGGGGGCCTTACAATGAGCAGTTCTTC